The 12 T cell receptor beta chains below all came from one sample that was sequenced in a study of blood T cells in healthy people across ages. PCR was performed a second time for about 6 to 12 cycles using a sample-barcoded 5' primer and a J-beta primer mix. TCRdb analysed the 5' RACE reads with MiXCR anew, one entry per CDR3 protein. The data contain some 1.7 million distinct CDR3 sequences, under 30% of them singletons. The sample taken for sequencing was blood. The receptor set was obtained from a young woman in good health.

This chain joins TRBV28 and TRBJ2-1, with D possibly being TRBD1 (6 bases). V gave up 5 bases and J gave up 6 bases, with 14 bases separating them. Germline CDR1 is MDHEN and CDR2 is SYDVKM. The CDR3 is 14 residues long. The CDR3 DNA is TGTGCCAGCAGTCCCTCTGGGACAAGCAATGAGCAGTTCTTC. It codes for CASSPSGTSNEQFF.

The chain carries TRBV10-3 and TRBJ1-2, with no clear D. The CDR3 loop spans 13 amino acids. Per the germline V gene, CDR1 is ENHRY and CDR2 is SYGVKD. V was clipped by 1 base and J by 8 bases, with 11 bases between them. The DNA for the CDR3 is TGTGCCATCAGTGAGTGCGCGGCGGAAGGCTACACCTTC. Translating gives CAISECAAEGYTF.

This clonotype came up many times. V usage is TRBV20-1 and J usage is TRBJ2-4, with D maybe TRBD2 (6 bases). V was shortened by 6 bases and J by 0 bases, with 15 bases between the two germline ends. This CDR3 comprises 15 residues. Germline V gene data show CDR1 as DFQATT and CDR2 as SNEGSKA (reference sequence). The CDR3 region has the DNA TGCAGTGCCCCGGGAGAGAACATAGCCAAAAACATTCAGTACTTC. Residues: CSAPGENIAKNIQYF.

The V gene is TRBV18, the J gene TRBJ2-7; D tentatively fits TRBD1 or TRBD2 (6 bases each). Germline CDR1 and CDR2: KGHSH and LQKENI. V was pared by 3 bases and J by 0 bases, with 18 bases between. The CDR3 is 17 residues long. CDR3 sequence reads: CASSPGGLRDTSYEQYF. CDR3 in DNA: TGTGCCAGCTCACCTGGGGGGCTCCGGGACACCTCCTACGAGCAGTACTTC.

The table lists this clonotype with many counts. V gene TRBV12-3 or TRBV12-4 combines with J gene TRBJ2-7; tentative D call: TRBD1 (6 bases). The V gene lost 3 bases and the J gene lost 5 bases, with 11 bases spanning the gap. The CDR3 is 13 amino acids. Here the CDR3 reads CASSFTTGNEQYF. CDR3 coding DNA: TGTGCCAGCAGTTTTACAACAGGGAACGAGCAGTACTTC.

The sample holds many counts of this clonotype. The V call is TRBV3-1, the J call TRBJ2-7; no definite D call. CDR1 and CDR2 (germline): LGHDT, YNNKEL (reference sequence). V shed 5 bases and J shed 7 bases, with 18 bases lying between them. The CDR3 length is 14 residues. The CDR3 bases are TGTGCCAGCAGCTCGACTGGTTGGCAACGGGAGCAGTACTTC. Amino acid sequence: CASSSTGWQREQYF.

The J gene is TRBJ2-7, the V gene TRBV5-1; 11 nucleotides line up with TRBD2. The CDR3 consists of 16 residues. CDR1 is SGHRS and CDR2 is YFSETQ in the germline V gene. J was trimmed by 5 bases and V by 4 bases; bases with no gene match: 11. CDR3: CASSPPSSGGIDEQYF. CDR3 nucleotides: TGCGCCAGCAGCCCCCCTTCTAGCGGGGGGATCGACGAGCAGTACTTC.

This clonotype appeared a few times. The chain links TRBV12-3 or TRBV12-4 to TRBJ1-2; 7 nucleotides line up with TRBD1. The CDR3 length is 16 residues. V lost 3 bases, J lost 1 base, and 8 bases stayed unmatched. This chain's CDR3 is CASSFGQEIYNYGYTF. In DNA form, the CDR3 reads TGTGCCAGCAGTTTCGGACAGGAAATCTATAACTATGGCTACACCTTC.

To note about this clonotype: A read error is possible here, since a much larger clone lies one base away. This sequence joins TRBV7-2 and TRBJ2-7; D is unresolved. With 5 bases removed from V and 3 bases from J, the gap between germline ends came to 8 bases. The germline CDR1 and CDR2 sequences are SGHTA and FQGNSA. This CDR3 has 12 amino acids. The CDR3 loop is CASSPYRYEQYF. Written as DNA, the CDR3 is TGTGCCAGCAGCCCGTACCGCTACGAGCAGTACTTC.

The chain joins TRBV4-3 to TRBJ1-6; D might be TRBD1 (5 bases). The CDR3 runs to 13 residues. V was cut by 3 bases and J by 9 bases, with 9 bases left in between. CDR1 LGHNA and CDR2 YSLEER come from the germline V gene. The CDR3 protein is CASSQGRVSPLHF. CDR3 bases: TGCGCCAGCAGCCAGGGCAGGGTTTCACCCCTCCACTTT.

In its sample, this clonotype was seen a few times. The chain employs TRBV27 and TRBJ2-1; either TRBD1 or TRBD2 may fit D (6 bases each). From germline, CDR1 is MNHEY and CDR2 SMNVEV (reference sequence). Trimming pared 5 bases from V and 8 bases from J, leaving 16 bases between. The CDR3 extends over 14 amino acids. The chain's CDR3 is CASSPGDRGYEQFF. CDR3 sequence (DNA): TGTGCCAGCAGTCCAGGGGACCGGGGGTATGAGCAGTTCTTC.

In this sample, this clonotype turned up a few times. The V and J genes are TRBV9 and TRBJ2-3, with D maybe TRBD2 (6 bases). The V gene lost 0 bases and the J gene lost 4 bases, with 15 bases spanning the gap. The CDR3 sequence is 16 residues long. Germline V gene data show CDR1 as SGDLS and CDR2 as YYNGEE. CDR3 sequence reads: CASSVGLGRLPDTQYF. The CDR3 DNA sequence: TGTGCCAGCAGCGTAGGTTTGGGGAGGCTCCCAGATACGCAGTATTTT.